This paragraph covers one TCR beta chain sequence. Its antigen is still unknown. Base-call qualities are not available, and no considerably larger clone is one nucleotide away. The sample is drawn from a study of graft-versus-host responses after intestinal transplantation (dated by TCRdb to the early 2020s). About the full investigation: Multivisceral, liver-intestinal, or isolated intestinal transplants were received by the recipients. Every recipient was given anti-thymocyte globulin induction, followed by around three years of maintenance tacrolimus and steroids. Bulk TCR-beta CDR3 sequencing was used to track graft-versus-host and host-versus-graft alloreactive T cell clones in the graft, circulation and bone marrow after intestinal transplantation. Alloreactive clones were identified by sequencing pre-transplant mixed lymphocyte reaction products and comparing these products with unstimulated pre-transplant donor and recipient T cells. Of the approximately 25 intestinal transplant recipients enrolled in the cohort, one of whom was a retransplant, 3 patients without pretransplant specimens were excluded. A peak of at least 4% donor T cells among recipient peripheral blood mononuclear cells was the definition used for donor T cell macrochimerism. Samples from three later patients were sequenced in-house on an Illumina MiSeq with MiXCR processing rather than by the commercial service. Results the study describes overall, beyond this receptor: Early after transplant, declines in HvG clones were associated with peak levels of circulating GvH clones. The conclusions were limited by the relatively low number and heterogeneity of the intestinal transplant patients. Patients with donor T cell macrochimerism had high GvH to HvG T cell clonal ratios in their allografts. GvH clones were found in recipient bone marrow, and some of the GvH clones appeared earlier in ileal mucosa or blood, which is consistent with an intestinal mucosal origin.

Taken from the germline V gene, the CDR1 and CDR2 loops are MGHDK and SYGVNS. Trimming takes 2 bases from V and 6 bases from J, and the germline ends sit 10 bases apart. The CDR3 goes from the cysteine to the phenylalanine over 13 residues. The retained sequence is limited to the CDR3, 39 bases, with the frame set at the first base. The label giving this sample's time point can be read as: cells obtained before transplantation from donor or recipient. CD3+CD4+ and CD3+CD8+ populations were FACS-sorted from unstimulated pre-transplant donor and recipient cells taken from spleen or lymph nodes. Receptor libraries were prepared by the immunoSEQ multiplex PCR assay. In most patients, genomic DNA was isolated using the Qiagen DNeasy Blood and Tissue Kit and sent frozen to Adaptive Biotechnologies for TCR sequencing. For most patients, genomic DNA was subjected to high-throughput TCR-beta CDR3 sequencing by Adaptive Biotechnologies. The study's processing was this. Adaptive's ImmunoSEQ software supplied the TCR sequencing data for about 18 patients, while MiXCR and VDJtools were used to process a few other patients. CD4 versus CD8 sorting errors were corrected by removing sequences found in both subsets at a frequency ratio below 5:1. CDR3 nucleotide sequences shared between donor and recipient were removed because their origin could not be assigned. At least 2-fold expansion over unstimulated cells and a minimum CFSE-low frequency of 0.002% (template counts) or 0.001% (read counts) were required for clones to be classified as alloreactive. Clones were considered mappable if detected in sequenced pre-transplant spleen, lymph node, or MLR CFSE-low populations of the donor or recipient. The cumulative frequency of alloreactive clones was calculated as a percentage of all sequences, weighted by copy number. The immuneACCESS repertoire file appears here via TCRdb, limited to in-frame rearrangements. These files lack a portion of the clones; in checked studies, under half of the deficit traces to unresolved V genes, and the cause of the others is not known. The V and J calls and clone size come from that table; D and trimming were worked out from the DNA. In this sample the table shows 80,000 to 100,000 clones, 83% of which occur a single time. Approximately 18% of the sample is in the top ten clones.

The TCR comes from a human donor who received an intestinal transplant. The sample was unstimulated CD8+ T cells sorted from spleen or lymph node cells, taken before intestinal transplant. The rearranged chain carries TRBV25-1 and TRBJ1-2, with the D gene too uncertain to name. The base sequence is TGTGCCAGCAGTGAAGGGTCGGGGAATGGCTACACCTTC. It encodes CASSEGSGNGYTF.